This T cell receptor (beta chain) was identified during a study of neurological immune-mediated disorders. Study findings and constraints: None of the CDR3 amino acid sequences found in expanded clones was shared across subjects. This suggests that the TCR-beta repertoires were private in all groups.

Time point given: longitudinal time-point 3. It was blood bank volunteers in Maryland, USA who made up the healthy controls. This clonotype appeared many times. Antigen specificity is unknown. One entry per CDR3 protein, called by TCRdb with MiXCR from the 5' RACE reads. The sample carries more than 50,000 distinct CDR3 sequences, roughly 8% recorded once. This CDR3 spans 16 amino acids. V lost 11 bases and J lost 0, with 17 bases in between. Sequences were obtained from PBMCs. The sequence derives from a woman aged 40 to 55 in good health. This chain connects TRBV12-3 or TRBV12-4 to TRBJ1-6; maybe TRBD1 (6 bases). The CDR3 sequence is CACRSGAGSYNSPLHF. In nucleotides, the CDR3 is TGTGCCTGCCGGTCGGGGGCGGGCTCCTATAATTCACCCCTCCACTTT.